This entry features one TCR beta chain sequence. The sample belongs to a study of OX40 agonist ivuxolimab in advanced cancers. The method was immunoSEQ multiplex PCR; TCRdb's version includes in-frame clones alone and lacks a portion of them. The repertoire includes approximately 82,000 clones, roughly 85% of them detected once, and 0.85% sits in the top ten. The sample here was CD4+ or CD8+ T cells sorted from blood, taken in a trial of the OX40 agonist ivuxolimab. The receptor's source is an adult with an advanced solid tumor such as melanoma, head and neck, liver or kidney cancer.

The CDR3 loop reads CASSWTANQPQHF. CDR3 nucleotide sequence: TGTGCCAGCAGTTGGACAGCTAATCAGCCCCAGCATTTT. The chain links TRBV6-6 to TRBJ1-5; possibly TRBD1 for D (6 bases). Germline assignment: CDR1 MNHNY and CDR2 SVGAGI (reference sequence). Trimming shortened V by 4 bases and J by 4 bases, and 8 bases separated the two germline ends. This CDR3 is 13 amino acids long.